The 32 T cell receptor beta chains below all came from one sample that was sequenced in a study of OX40 agonist ivuxolimab in advanced cancers. Sequencing used immunoSEQ multiplex PCR; TCRdb keeps in-frame clones, though not all of them. This table has around 90,000 clones, 90% to 95% appearing once. This specimen consisted of CD4+ or CD8+ T cells sorted from blood, obtained in a trial of the OX40 agonist ivuxolimab. The receptors originated from an adult with an advanced solid tumor such as melanoma, head and neck, liver or kidney cancer.

This chain links TRBV7-2 with TRBJ1-1, with D possibly matching TRBD1 (5 bases). Germline CDR1 reads SGHTA; CDR2 reads FQGNSA. Trimming cost V 1 base and J 5 bases, with 8 bases left between them. The CDR3 contains 13 residues. The CDR3 DNA sequence: TGTGCCAGCAGCTTAGATGGGGGTACTGAAGCTTTCTTT. Its translation is CASSLDGGTEAFF. Complete variable domain (other parts from reference TRBV7-2 and TRBJ1-1): GAGVSQSPSNKVTEKGKDVELRCDPISGHTALYWYRQSLGQGLEFLIYFQGNSAPDKSGLPSDRFSAERTGGSVSTLTIQRTQQEDSAVYLCASSLDGGTEAFFGQGTRLTVV.

The genes are TRBV7-2 and TRBJ2-3, with 9 bases identical to TRBD2. The CDR3 is made up of 17 amino acids. The germline V gene encodes CDR1 SGHTA and CDR2 FQGNSA. With V trimmed by 2 bases and J by 0 bases, 6 bases remained unmatched. CDR3 in DNA: TGTGCCAGCAGCTTATTGGCGGGAGGGCCTAGCACAGATACGCAGTATTTT. This encodes CASSLLAGGPSTDTQYF.

The genes are TRBV19 and TRBJ1-2; D is unclear. Between the trimmed V and J ends, which lost 7 bases and 3 bases, there was a span of 18 bases. CDR3 length: 15 amino acids. In germline, CDR1 is LNHDA, CDR2 SQIVND (reference sequence). CDR3 in DNA: TGTGCCAGTAAGAGAACTGGACTAGCTCACTATGGCTACACCTTC. Its protein product is CASKRTGLAHYGYTF. Using reference TRBV19 and TRBJ1-2 for the parts outside the CDR3, the full variable domain is DGGITQSPKYLFRKEGQNVTLSCEQNLNHDAMYWYRQDPGQGLRLIYYSQIVNDFQKGDIAEGYSVSREKKESFPLTVTSAQKNPTAFYLCASKRTGLAHYGYTFGSGTRLTVV.

The rearrangement uses TRBV2 and TRBJ2-5; TRBD1 might be the D (7 bases). Trimming removed 6 bases at V and 5 bases at J, with 13 bases between. The CDR3 runs to 13 residues. The germline CDR1 and CDR2 sequences are SNHLY and FYNNEI. DNA of the CDR3: TGTGCCAGCAGGCGGGACAGATGGGAGACCCAGTACTTC. Its translation is CASRRDRWETQYF.

This clone has only one observation. V gene TRBV28 combines with J gene TRBJ1-4; possibly TRBD1 for D (5 bases). The V gene's germline CDR1 is MDHEN and CDR2 SYDVKM. The ends were cut back, 7 bases at V and 10 bases at J, with 19 bases in the middle. This CDR3 comprises 14 residues. The DNA for the CDR3 is TGTGCCAGCACCATGGGGACCCTCCTGGGAAAACTGTTTTTT. This encodes CASTMGTLLGKLFF.

This chain links TRBV5-1 with TRBJ2-3, with 9 nucleotides matching TRBD2. V trimming: 4 bases; J trimming: 2 bases; junction bases outside the gene matches: 5. This CDR3 is 15 amino acids long. CDR1 is SGHRS and CDR2 is YFSETQ in the germline V gene. The CDR3 region is CASSLLAGPTDTQYF. The CDR3 DNA reads TGCGCCAGCAGCCTTCTAGCGGGACCCACAGATACGCAGTATTTT.

The chain carries TRBV7-3 and TRBJ2-2; 8 bases agree with TRBD2. The germline V gene has CDR1 SGHTA and CDR2 FQGTGA. The V and J ends lost 5 bases and 0 bases, in that order; junction bases with no gene match: 5. This CDR3 spans 16 amino acids. In DNA, the CDR3 is TGTGCCAGCAGCACTCGCGGGAGGACGAACACCGGGGAGCTGTTTTTT. Translating it yields CASSTRGRTNTGELFF.

For the CDR3, the DNA is TGTGCCAGCAGCGTGGGTTATGGCTACACCTTC. It specifies CASSVGYGYTF. This chain uses TRBV2 with TRBJ1-2; D unclear. Germline V gene data show CDR1 as SNHLY and CDR2 as FYNNEI. V lost 6 bases and J lost 5, with 7 bases in between. This CDR3 has 11 amino acids.

The table lists this clone with a few counts. The gene calls are TRBV11-3 and TRBJ2-2; 13 bases match TRBD2. The CDR3 loop spans 17 amino acids. Trimming removed 1 base from V and 4 bases from J; junction bases left unmatched: 3. Germline CDR1 reads SGHNT; CDR2 reads YENEEA. This CDR3 reads CASSLGLAGGPTGELFF. The CDR3 region has the DNA TGTGCCAGCAGCTTAGGACTAGCGGGAGGACCCACCGGGGAGCTGTTTTTT.

This clone occurred once. The chain recombines TRBV4-1 with TRBJ2-1; TRBD2 agrees at 14 bases. The CDR3 extends over 21 amino acids. The germline CDR1 and CDR2 sequences are MGHRA and YSYEKL. The J segment lost 0 bases and the V segment lost 3 bases, leaving 13 bases of the junction unmatched. CDR3 bases: TGCGCCAGCAGCCACCCAAAAGAAAAGGGGACTAGCGGGAGCTCCTACAATGAGCAGTTCTTC. Translating gives CASSHPKEKGTSGSSYNEQFF.

The chain recombines TRBV25-1 with TRBJ2-7; 7 nucleotides align to TRBD1. This CDR3 is built from 15 residues. Germline V lookup: CDR1 MGHDK, CDR2 SYGVNS. Trimming removed 5 bases from V and 0 bases from J; junction bases left unmatched: 7. In DNA, the CDR3 is TGTGCCAGCAGTCCTGCAAACAGGGGCTCCTACGAGCAGTACTTC. This sequence encodes CASSPANRGSYEQYF.

The chain employs TRBV5-1 and TRBJ2-2; 8 bases align to TRBD2. Germline values: CDR1 SGHRS, CDR2 YFSETQ. V lost 4 bases, J lost 4 bases, and 6 bases stayed unmatched. The CDR3 is 15 amino acids. The CDR3 sequence is CASSPGGGSTGELFF. The CDR3 nucleotides are TGCGCCAGCAGCCCGGGAGGGGGAAGCACCGGGGAGCTGTTTTTT.

The sample holds one count of this clone. The gene calls are TRBV9 and TRBJ2-5; 13 nucleotides agree with TRBD2. CDR3 length: 15 residues. Trimming removed 3 bases from V and 6 bases from J; junction bases left unmatched: 5. Germline lookup yields CDR1 SGDLS and CDR2 YYNGEE. The CDR3 bases are TGTGCCAGCAGCGGGACTAGCGGGAGTATGAAGACCCAGTACTTC. Protein product: CASSGTSGSMKTQYF.

This clone has just a few counts. This rearrangement joins TRBV10-3 to TRBJ2-2; TRBD2 agrees at 8 bases. The germline V gene encodes CDR1 ENHRY and CDR2 SYGVKD. This CDR3 has 16 residues. J gave up 1 base and V 6 bases, and 7 bases lay outside the gene matches. CDR3 sequence: CAIRSISGGNTGELFF. As DNA, the CDR3 is TGTGCCATCAGGTCAATCAGCGGGGGGAACACCGGGGAGCTGTTTTTT.

V is TRBV2 and J is TRBJ2-7; no definite D call. The germline gives CDR1 SNHLY, CDR2 FYNNEI. Trimming took 8 bases from V and 3 from J, leaving 14 bases between them. This CDR3 region has 13 residues. CDR3 DNA sequence: TGTGCCAGCTCAGTCCCCTTCGACTACGAGCAGTACTTC. Its protein product is CASSVPFDYEQYF.

The chain employs TRBV11-2 and TRBJ2-7; D uncertain. The germline V gene encodes CDR1 SGHAT and CDR2 FQNNGV. V lost 3 bases and J lost 2, with 8 bases in between. The CDR3 totals 13 residues. The CDR3 sequence: CASSLGGTYEQYF. Written as DNA, the CDR3 is TGTGCCAGCAGCTTGGGCGGTACCTACGAGCAGTACTTC.

The gene calls are TRBV2 and TRBJ1-4; TRBD1 is a possible D gene (6 bases). CDR3 size: 15 residues. V was shortened by 1 base and J by 7 bases, with 13 bases between the two germline ends. The germline V gene has CDR1 SNHLY and CDR2 FYNNEI. The chain's CDR3 is CASSEGGLRGEKLFF. The CDR3 DNA sequence: TGTGCCAGCAGTGAAGGGGGGCTGAGAGGTGAAAAACTGTTTTTT. Supplemented by reference TRBV2 and TRBJ1-4, the full variable domain reads EPEVTQTPSHQVTQMGQEVILRCVPISNHLYFYWYRQILGQKVEFLVSFYNNEISEKSEIFDDQFSVERPDGSNFTLKIRSTKLEDSAMYFCASSEGGLRGEKLFFGSGTQLSVL.

The chain carries TRBV10-1 and TRBJ2-1; 7 nucleotides line up with TRBD2. V shed 9 bases and J 7 bases; nucleotides not matched to a gene: 12. This CDR3 has 14 amino acids. CDR1 and CDR2 (germline): WNHNN, SYGVQD (reference sequence). CDR3: CASQRDSARNEQFF. CDR3 in DNA: TGCGCCAGTCAGCGGGACTCGGCCAGGAATGAGCAGTTCTTC.

The chain is built from TRBV5-1 and TRBJ2-6; tentatively, D is TRBD1 (7 bases). V lost 4 bases to trimming and J lost 0 bases, with 14 bases between them. The CDR3 extends over 17 amino acids. Per germline, CDR1 SGHRS and CDR2 YFSETQ. The CDR3 here is CASSTWQGGSGANVLTF. CDR3 in DNA: TGCGCCAGCAGCACCTGGCAGGGGGGCTCTGGGGCCAACGTCCTGACTTTC.

This chain joins TRBV19 and TRBJ1-5; D remains ambiguous. This CDR3 is 13 amino acids long. Between the trimmed V and J ends, which lost 2 bases and 2 bases, there was a span of 4 bases. The germline CDR1 and CDR2 sequences are LNHDA and SQIVND (reference sequence). The CDR3 sequence is CASSILGNQPQHF. The CDR3, as DNA: TGTGCCAGTAGTATACTTGGCAATCAGCCCCAGCATTTT.

This chain connects TRBV7-2 to TRBJ1-4; TRBD1 aligns across 7 bases. The germline gives CDR1 SGHTA, CDR2 FQGNSA. CDR3 size: 14 residues. Trimming cost V 6 bases and J 5 bases; bases outside gene matches: 6. The DNA for the CDR3 is TGTGCCAGCAGAAGCCAGGGGGTGAATGAAAAACTGTTTTTT. Its protein product is CASRSQGVNEKLFF. The full variable domain, rest sourced from reference TRBV7-2 and TRBJ1-4, is GAGVSQSPSNKVTEKGKDVELRCDPISGHTALYWYRQSLGQGLEFLIYFQGNSAPDKSGLPSDRFSAERTGGSVSTLTIQRTQQEDSAVYLCASRSQGVNEKLFFGSGTQLSVL.

The gene calls are TRBV19 and TRBJ2-5, with 11 bases fitting TRBD2. The J call may be wrong; the DNA end is better matched by TRBJ2-7. This CDR3 comprises 15 residues. Germline V CDR1 and CDR2: LNHDA, SQIVND (reference sequence). The CDR3 region has the DNA TGTGCCAGTAGTATTGCTAGCGGGAGGCCATACGAGCAGTACTTC. It encodes CASSIASGRPYEQYF.

For this clone: The same CDR3 can be traced to other DNA sequences in this sample. The chain carries TRBV18 and TRBJ2-7, with D maybe TRBD1 (6 bases). Trimming left V 3 bases short and J 3 bases short, with 9 bases between. The CDR3 is made up of 13 amino acids. Germline CDR1 KGHSH, CDR2 LQKENI. In nucleotides, the CDR3 is TGTGCCAGCTCACCCGGACAGAGCTACGAGCAGTACTTC. Its protein product is CASSPGQSYEQYF.

This sequence joins TRBV19 and TRBJ2-3; possible D gene TRBD2, 5 bases. V lost 10 bases and J 1 base, leaving 15 bases between the germline ends. This CDR3 region has 14 residues. Germline CDR1 and CDR2: LNHDA and SQIVND (reference sequence). CDR3 in DNA: TGTGCCACCTCTCCGAATAGCGGCACAGATACGCAGTATTTT. Amino acids: CATSPNSGTDTQYF.

The rearrangement joins TRBV5-4 to TRBJ1-1, with 9 bases identical to TRBD1. The J segment lost 3 bases and the V segment lost 5 bases, leaving 2 bases of the junction unmatched. From germline, CDR1 is SGHNT and CDR2 YYREEE (reference sequence). CDR3 length: 13 amino acids. The CDR3 region is CASSRTGDTEAFF. CDR3 nucleotide sequence: TGTGCCAGCAGTCGGACAGGGGACACTGAAGCTTTCTTT.

The chain combines TRBV10-3 with TRBJ1-5, with a possible D match to TRBD1 (6 bases). The CDR3 totals 16 residues. V lost 6 bases to trimming and J lost 2 bases, with 17 bases between them. Germline lookup yields CDR1 ENHRY and CDR2 SYGVKD. The CDR3 coding sequence is TGTGCCATCAGAGGGGGGGAGGGGCAGGGCAATCAGCCCCAGCATTTT. Its translation is CAIRGGEGQGNQPQHF.

The rearrangement links TRBV28 to TRBJ1-2; the D is unclear. Trimming cost V 3 bases and J 2 bases, with 7 bases left between them. Germline V gene sequence: CDR1 MDHEN, CDR2 SYDVKM. This CDR3 contains 13 residues. CDR3 in amino acids: CASSFSVNYGYTF. For the CDR3, the DNA is TGTGCCAGCAGTTTTTCCGTCAACTATGGCTACACCTTC.

The J gene is TRBJ2-2, the V gene TRBV7-2; 7 bases are a match to TRBD2. The germline V gene encodes CDR1 SGHTA and CDR2 FQGNSA. V gave up 5 bases and J gave up 5 bases; unmatched junction bases: 8. The CDR3 runs to 15 residues. The CDR3 coding sequence is TGTGCCAGCAGCACCGGGGGGTTGGGAACCGGGGAGCTGTTTTTT. Amino acids: CASSTGGLGTGELFF.

This chain joins TRBV30 and TRBJ1-3, with a possible D match to TRBD1 (5 bases). The CDR3 has 17 amino acids. V was pared by 2 bases and J by 0 bases, with 17 bases between. CDR1 is GTSNPN, CDR2 SVGIG, per germline (reference sequence). The CDR3 spells CAWSPGTAPLSGNTIYF. The DNA for the CDR3 is TGTGCCTGGAGTCCTGGGACGGCGCCCCTCTCTGGAAACACCATATATTTT.

This clone was seen more than once but under ten times. The chain carries TRBV10-3 and TRBJ2-7, with unresolved D. V lost 4 bases to trimming and J lost 3 bases, with 4 bases between them. Germline V gene sequence: CDR1 ENHRY, CDR2 SYGVKD. The CDR3 totals 11 residues. CDR3 protein: CAISAHYEQYF. DNA of the CDR3: TGTGCCATCAGTGCCCACTACGAGCAGTACTTC.

The rearrangement links TRBV5-1 to TRBJ2-2; TRBD1 matches at 8 bases. Trimming cost V 4 bases and J 1 base; bases outside gene matches: 3. Germline CDR1 reads SGHRS; CDR2 reads YFSETQ. This CDR3 is built from 15 residues. The CDR3 coding sequence is TGCGCCAGCAGCAGGACAGGGCTGAACACCGGGGAGCTGTTTTTT. Its protein is CASSRTGLNTGELFF.

The chain employs TRBV28 and TRBJ2-6; D unresolved. This CDR3 is 12 amino acids long. Trimming removed 9 bases at V and 5 bases at J, with 8 bases between. In germline, CDR1 is MDHEN, CDR2 SYDVKM. CDR3 in amino acids: CASVERANVLTF. In nucleotides, the CDR3 is TGTGCCAGTGTAGAAAGGGCCAACGTCCTGACTTTC. Together with reference TRBV28 and TRBJ2-6, the CDR3 gives the full variable domain: DVKVTQSSRYLVKRTGEKVFLECVQDMDHENMFWYRQDPGLGLRLIYFSYDVKMKEKGDIPEGYSVSREKKERFSLILESASTNQTSMYLCASVERANVLTFGAGSRLTVL.